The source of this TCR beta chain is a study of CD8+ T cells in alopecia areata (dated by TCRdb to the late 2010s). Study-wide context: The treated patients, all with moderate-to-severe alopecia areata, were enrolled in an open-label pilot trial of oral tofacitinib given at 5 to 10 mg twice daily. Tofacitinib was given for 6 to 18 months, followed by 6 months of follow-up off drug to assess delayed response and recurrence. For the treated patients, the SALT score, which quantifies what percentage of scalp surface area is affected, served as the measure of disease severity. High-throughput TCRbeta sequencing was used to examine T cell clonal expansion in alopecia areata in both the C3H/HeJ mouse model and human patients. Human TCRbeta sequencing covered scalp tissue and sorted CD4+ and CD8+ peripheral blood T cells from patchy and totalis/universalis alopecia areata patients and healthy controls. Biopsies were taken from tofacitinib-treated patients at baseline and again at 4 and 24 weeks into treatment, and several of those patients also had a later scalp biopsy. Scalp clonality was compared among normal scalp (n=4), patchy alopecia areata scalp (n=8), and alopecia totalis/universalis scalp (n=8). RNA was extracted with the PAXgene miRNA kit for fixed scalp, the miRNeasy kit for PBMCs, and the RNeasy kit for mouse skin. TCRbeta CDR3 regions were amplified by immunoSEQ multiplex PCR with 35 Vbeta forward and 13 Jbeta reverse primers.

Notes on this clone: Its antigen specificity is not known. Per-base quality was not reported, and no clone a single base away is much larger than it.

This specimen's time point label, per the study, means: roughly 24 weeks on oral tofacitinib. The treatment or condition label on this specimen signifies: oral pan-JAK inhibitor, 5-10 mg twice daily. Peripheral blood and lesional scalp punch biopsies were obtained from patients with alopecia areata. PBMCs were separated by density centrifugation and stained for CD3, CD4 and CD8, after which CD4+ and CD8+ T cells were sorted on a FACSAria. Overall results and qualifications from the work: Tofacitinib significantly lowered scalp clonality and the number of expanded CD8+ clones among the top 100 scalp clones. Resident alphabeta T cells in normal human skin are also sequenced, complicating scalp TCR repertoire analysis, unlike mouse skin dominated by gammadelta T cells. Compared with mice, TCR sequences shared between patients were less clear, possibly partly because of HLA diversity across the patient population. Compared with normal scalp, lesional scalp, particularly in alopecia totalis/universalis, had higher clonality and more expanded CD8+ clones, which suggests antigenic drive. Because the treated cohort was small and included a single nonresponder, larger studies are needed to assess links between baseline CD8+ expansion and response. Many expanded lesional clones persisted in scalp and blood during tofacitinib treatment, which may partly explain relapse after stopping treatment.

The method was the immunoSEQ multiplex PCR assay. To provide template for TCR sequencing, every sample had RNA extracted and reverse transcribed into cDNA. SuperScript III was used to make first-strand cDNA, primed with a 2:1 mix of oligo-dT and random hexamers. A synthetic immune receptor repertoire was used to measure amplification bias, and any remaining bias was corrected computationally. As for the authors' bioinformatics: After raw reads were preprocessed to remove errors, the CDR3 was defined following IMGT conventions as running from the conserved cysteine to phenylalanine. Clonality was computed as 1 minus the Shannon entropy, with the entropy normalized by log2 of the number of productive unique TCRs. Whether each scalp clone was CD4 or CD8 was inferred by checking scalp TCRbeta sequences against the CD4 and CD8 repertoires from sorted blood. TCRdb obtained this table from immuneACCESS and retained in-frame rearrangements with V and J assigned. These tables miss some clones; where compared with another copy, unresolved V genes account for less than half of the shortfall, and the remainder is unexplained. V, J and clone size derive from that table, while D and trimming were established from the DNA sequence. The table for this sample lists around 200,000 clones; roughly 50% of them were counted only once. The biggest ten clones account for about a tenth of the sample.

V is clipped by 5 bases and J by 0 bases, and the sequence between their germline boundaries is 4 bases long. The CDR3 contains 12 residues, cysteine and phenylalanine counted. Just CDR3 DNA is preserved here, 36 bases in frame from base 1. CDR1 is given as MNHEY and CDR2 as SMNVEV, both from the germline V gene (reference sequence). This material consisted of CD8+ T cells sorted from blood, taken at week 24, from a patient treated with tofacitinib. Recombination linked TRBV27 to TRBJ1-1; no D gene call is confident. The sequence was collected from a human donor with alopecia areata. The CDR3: CASSDMNTEAFF. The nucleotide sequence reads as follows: TGTGCCAGCAGTGATATGAACACTGAAGCTTTCTTT.